The sequence of this T cell receptor (beta chain) was determined in a study of CD8+ T cells in alopecia areata. Germline CDR1 is LNHDA and CDR2 is SQIVND (reference sequence). Trimming cost V 4 bases and J 6 bases, with 19 bases left between them. The length of the CDR3 is 15 residues. This clone occurred a few times. Following RNA extraction, reverse transcription yielded cDNA that acted as the sequencing template. Profiled with immunoSEQ multiplex PCR; TCRdb holds only in-frame clones, not every one. Altogether 150,000 to 200,000 clones are present, about 60% being singletons, with the ten largest covering 4.8%. Both CD4+ and CD8+ T cells were separated by sorting PBMCs.

J is TRBJ2-7 and V is TRBV19; possibly TRBD2 for D (5 bases). This receptor was taken from a human donor in good health. Input material: CD4+ T cells sorted from blood. In nucleotides, the CDR3 is TGTGCCAGTAGTACACGGGCGGGCGACCTCCGCGAGCAGTACTTC. This encodes CASSTRAGDLREQYF.